The T cell receptor (beta chain) under discussion was sequenced for a study of OX40 agonist ivuxolimab in advanced cancers. Study background: Averaging 60 years in age, with a range of about 23 to 80, the cohort was around 83% male.

The CDR3 runs 12 residues. Trimming at V came to 4 bases and at J to 10 bases, leaving 3 bases not matched to a gene. The V gene's germline CDR1 is SGHTA and CDR2 FQGNSA. Repertoires were generated with immunoSEQ multiplex PCR, while TCRdb's copy carries only in-frame clones and drops some. The sample includes 100,000 or so clones, less than 85% of them seen just once. The V and J genes are TRBV7-2 and TRBJ2-1, with TRBD2 matching over 8 bases. The origin of this receptor is an adult with an advanced solid tumor such as melanoma, head and neck, liver or kidney cancer. The source was CD4+ or CD8+ T cells sorted from blood, collected in a trial of the OX40 agonist ivuxolimab. The CDR3 DNA follows: TGTGCCAGCAGCTCTAGCGGGTTAGAGCAGTTCTTC. It specifies CASSSSGLEQFF.